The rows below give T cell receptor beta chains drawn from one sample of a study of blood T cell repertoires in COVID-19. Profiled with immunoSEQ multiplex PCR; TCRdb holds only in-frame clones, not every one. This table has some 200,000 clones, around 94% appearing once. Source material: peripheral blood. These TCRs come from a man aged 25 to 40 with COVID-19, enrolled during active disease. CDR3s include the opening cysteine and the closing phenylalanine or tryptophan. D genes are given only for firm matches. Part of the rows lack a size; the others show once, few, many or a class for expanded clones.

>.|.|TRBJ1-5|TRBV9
CASSVGRVISNQPQHF
TGTGCCAGCAGCGTAGGCAGGGTAATTAGCAATCAGCCCCAGCATTTT
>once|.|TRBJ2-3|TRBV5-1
CASSAKDTSTDTQYF
TGCGCCAGCAGTGCGAAAGATACTAGCACAGATACGCAGTATTTT
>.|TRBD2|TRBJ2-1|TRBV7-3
CASSLTLSGGATEQFF
TGTGCCAGCAGCTTAACGTTAAGCGGGGGGGCCACTGAGCAGTTCTTC
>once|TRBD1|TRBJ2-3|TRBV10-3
CATGGQGATDTQYF
TGTGCCACTGGGGGACAGGGGGCCACAGATACGCAGTATTTT
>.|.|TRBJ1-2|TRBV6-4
CASSLSPGGQYGYTF
TGTGCCAGCAGTTTGAGTCCCGGGGGGCAGTATGGCTACACCTTC
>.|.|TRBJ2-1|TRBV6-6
CASSPNTLTSYDYNEQFF
TGTGCCAGCAGTCCCAACACCCTTACTAGCTACGATTACAATGAGCAGTTCTTC
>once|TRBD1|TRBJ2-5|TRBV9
CASSATTGVQETQYF
TGTGCCAGCAGCGCTACGACAGGGGTTCAAGAGACCCAGTACTTC
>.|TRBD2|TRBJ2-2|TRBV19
CASSTFGGGLGELFF
TGTGCCAGTAGTACCTTTGGCGGGGGGCTCGGGGAGCTGTTTTTT
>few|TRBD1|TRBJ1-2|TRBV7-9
CASSLGQGGDYGYTF
TGTGCCAGCAGCTTAGGACAGGGGGGTGACTATGGCTACACCTTC
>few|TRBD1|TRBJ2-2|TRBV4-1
CASSQTGTGGTNTGELFF
TGCGCCAGCAGCCAAACCGGGACAGGGGGAACAAACACCGGGGAGCTGTTTTTT
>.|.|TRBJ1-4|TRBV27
CASSLTVRNEKLFF
TGTGCCAGCAGTCTCACGGTCCGTAATGAAAAACTGTTTTTT
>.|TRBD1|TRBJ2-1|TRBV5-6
CASSSGTAGPQQFF
TGTGCCAGCAGCTCCGGGACAGCCGGACCTCAGCAGTTCTTC
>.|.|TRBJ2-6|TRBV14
CASSQVRPGTRVSGANVLTF
TGTGCCAGCAGCCAAGTCAGACCCGGGACTCGTGTCTCTGGGGCCAACGTCCTGACTTTC
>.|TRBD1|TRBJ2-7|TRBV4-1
CASSQEGTGGGYEQYF
TGCGCCAGCAGCCAAGAGGGGACAGGGGGCGGCTACGAGCAGTACTTC
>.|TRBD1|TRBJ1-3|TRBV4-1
CASSQARTGESGNTIYF
TGCGCCAGCAGCCAGGCCCGAACAGGGGAGTCGGGAAACACCATATATTTT
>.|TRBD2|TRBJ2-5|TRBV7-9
CASSLLAGPTQETQYF
TGTGCCAGCAGCCTTCTAGCGGGGCCTACGCAAGAGACCCAGTACTTC
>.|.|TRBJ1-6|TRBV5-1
CASSLDQVSPLHF
TGCGCCAGCAGCTTAGATCAGGTTTCACCCCTCCACTTT
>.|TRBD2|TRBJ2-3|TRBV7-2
CASSLGASGGADTQYF
TGTGCCAGCAGCTTAGGAGCTAGCGGGGGGGCCGATACGCAGTATTTT
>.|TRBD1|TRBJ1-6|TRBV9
CASSSSTGGGRRLHF
TGTGCCAGCAGCTCATCGACAGGGGGAGGAAGGCGCCTCCACTTT
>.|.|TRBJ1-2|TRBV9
CASSDGQSTYGYTF
TGTGCCAGCAGCGACGGACAGAGCACCTATGGCTACACCTTC
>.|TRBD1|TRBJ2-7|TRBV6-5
CASSYAWDSSYEQYF
TGTGCCAGCAGTTACGCCTGGGACAGCTCCTACGAGCAGTACTTC
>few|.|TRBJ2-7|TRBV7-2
CASSLVGGFNTYEQYF
TGTGCCAGCAGCTTAGTTGGGGGGTTTAACACCTACGAGCAGTACTTC
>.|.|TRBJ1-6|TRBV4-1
CASSGGAGNSPLHF
TGCGCCAGCTCGGGGGGGGCGGGTAATTCACCCCTCCACTTT
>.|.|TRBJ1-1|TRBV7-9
CASSPTSGGNTEAFF
TGTGCCAGCAGCCCCACTTCGGGGGGGAACACTGAAGCTTTCTTT
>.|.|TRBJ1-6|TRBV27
CASSLTGFDSPLHF
TGTGCCAGCAGCCTGACAGGTTTCGACTCACCCCTCCACTTT
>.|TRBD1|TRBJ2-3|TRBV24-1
CATRDRVYTDTQYF
TGTGCCACCAGGGACAGGGTTTACACAGATACGCAGTATTTT
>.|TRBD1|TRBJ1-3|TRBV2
CASTGTGFSGNTIYF
TGTGCCAGCACCGGGACAGGGTTCTCTGGAAACACCATATATTTT
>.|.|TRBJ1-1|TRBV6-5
CASSYGSLGTEAFF
TGTGCCAGCAGTTACGGGAGCCTTGGGACTGAAGCTTTCTTT
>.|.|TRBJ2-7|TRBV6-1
CASSEVAGPTYEQYF
TGTGCCAGCAGTGAAGTGGCAGGGCCAACCTACGAGCAGTACTTC
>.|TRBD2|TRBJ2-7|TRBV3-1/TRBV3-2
CASSPSGGVYEQYF
TGTGCCAGCAGCCCCAGCGGGGGGGTCTACGAGCAGTACTTC
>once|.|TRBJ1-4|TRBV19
CASSTLPATNEKLFF
TGTGCCAGTAGTACCCTCCCAGCAACTAATGAAAAACTGTTTTTT
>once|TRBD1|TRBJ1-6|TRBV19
CASSTDRASPLHF
TGTGCCAGTAGTACCGACAGGGCTTCACCCCTCCACTTT
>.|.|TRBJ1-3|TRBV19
CASSIAESSGNTIYF
TGTGCCAGTAGTATAGCTGAGAGCTCTGGAAACACCATATATTTT
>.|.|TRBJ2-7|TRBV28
CASKNDAVYEQYF
TGTGCCAGCAAAAATGACGCGGTCTACGAGCAGTACTTC
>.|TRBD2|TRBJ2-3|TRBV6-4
CASSGGGDADTQYF
TGTGCCAGCAGTGGCGGGGGTGACGCAGATACGCAGTATTTT
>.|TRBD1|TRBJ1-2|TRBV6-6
CASTVTGGAGYGYTF
TGTGCCAGCACCGTAACAGGGGGCGCAGGGTATGGCTACACCTTC
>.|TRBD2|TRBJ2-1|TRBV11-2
CASSLLSIAGGHEQFF
TGTGCCAGCAGCTTACTTTCGATAGCGGGGGGGCATGAGCAGTTCTTC
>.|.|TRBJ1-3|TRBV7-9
CASILGGVGNTIYF
TGTGCCAGCATCCTCGGGGGTGTTGGAAACACCATATATTTT
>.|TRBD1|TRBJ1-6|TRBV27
CASSLLLIGQGSDSPLHF
TGTGCCAGCAGTTTATTGTTGATTGGACAGGGAAGCGATTCACCCCTCCACTTT
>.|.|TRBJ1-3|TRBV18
CASSLDSVSGNTIYF
TGTGCCAGCTCTCTGGACAGCGTCTCTGGAAACACCATATATTTT
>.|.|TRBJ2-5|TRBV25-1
CASSEFLQGETQYF
TGTGCCAGCAGTGAGTTCTTACAGGGAGAGACCCAGTACTTC
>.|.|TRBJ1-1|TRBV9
CASSPGIHMNTEAFF
TGTGCCAGCTCTCCGGGAATACACATGAACACTGAAGCTTTCTTT
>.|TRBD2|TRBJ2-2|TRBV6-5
CASSFRGGGTGELFF
TGTGCCAGCAGTTTTCGGGGGGGCGGCACCGGGGAGCTGTTTTTT
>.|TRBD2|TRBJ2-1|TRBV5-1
CASSLGLAVYNEQFF
TGCGCCAGCAGCTTGGGACTAGCGGTCTACAATGAGCAGTTCTTC
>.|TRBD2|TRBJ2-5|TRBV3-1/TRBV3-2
CASSSGLADQETQYF
TGTGCCAGCAGCTCTGGACTAGCGGACCAAGAGACCCAGTACTTC